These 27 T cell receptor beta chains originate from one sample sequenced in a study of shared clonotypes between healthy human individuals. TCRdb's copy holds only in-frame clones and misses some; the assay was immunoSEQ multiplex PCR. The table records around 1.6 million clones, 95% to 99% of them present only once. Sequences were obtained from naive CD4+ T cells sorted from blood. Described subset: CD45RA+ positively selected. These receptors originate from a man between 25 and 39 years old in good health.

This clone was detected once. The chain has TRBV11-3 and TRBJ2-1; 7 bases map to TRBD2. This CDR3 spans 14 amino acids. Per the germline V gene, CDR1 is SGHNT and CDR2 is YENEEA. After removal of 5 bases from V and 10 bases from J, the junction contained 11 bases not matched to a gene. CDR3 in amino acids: CASSPPSTSREQFF. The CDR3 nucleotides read TGTGCCAGCAGCCCACCTTCGACTAGCAGGGAGCAGTTCTTC.

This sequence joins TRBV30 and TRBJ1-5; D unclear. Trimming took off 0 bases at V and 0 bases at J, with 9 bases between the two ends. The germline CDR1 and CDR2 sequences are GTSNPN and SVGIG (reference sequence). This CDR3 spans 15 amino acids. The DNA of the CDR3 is TGTGCCTGGAGTGTTCAGACCAATAGCAATCAGCCCCAGCATTTT. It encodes CAWSVQTNSNQPQHF.

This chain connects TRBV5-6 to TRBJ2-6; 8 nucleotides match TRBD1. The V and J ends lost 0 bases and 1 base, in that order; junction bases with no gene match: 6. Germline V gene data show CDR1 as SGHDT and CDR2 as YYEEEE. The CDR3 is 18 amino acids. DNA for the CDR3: TGTGCCAGCAGCTTGGGTCCAGGGGGCCCATCTGGGGCCAACGTCCTGACTTTC. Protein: CASSLGPGGPSGANVLTF. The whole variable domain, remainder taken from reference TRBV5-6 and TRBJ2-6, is DAGVTQSPTHLIKTRGQQVTLRCSPKSGHDTVSWYQQALGQGPQFIFQYYEEEERQRGNFPDRFSGHQFPNYSSELNVNALLLGDSALYLCASSLGPGGPSGANVLTFGAGSRLTVL.

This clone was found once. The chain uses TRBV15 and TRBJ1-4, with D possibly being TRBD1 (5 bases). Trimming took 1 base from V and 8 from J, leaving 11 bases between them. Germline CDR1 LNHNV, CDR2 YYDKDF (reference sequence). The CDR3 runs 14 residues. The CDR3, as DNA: TGTGCCACCAGCAGAGTTAGGGGCGGCGAAAAACTGTTTTTT. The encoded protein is CATSRVRGGEKLFF.

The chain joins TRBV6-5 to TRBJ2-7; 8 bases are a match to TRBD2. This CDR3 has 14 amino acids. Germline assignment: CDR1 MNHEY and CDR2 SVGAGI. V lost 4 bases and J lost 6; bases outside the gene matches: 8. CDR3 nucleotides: TGTGCCAGCAGTTCTGGCGGGAGGTACTTCGAGCAGTACTTC. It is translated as CASSSGGRYFEQYF.

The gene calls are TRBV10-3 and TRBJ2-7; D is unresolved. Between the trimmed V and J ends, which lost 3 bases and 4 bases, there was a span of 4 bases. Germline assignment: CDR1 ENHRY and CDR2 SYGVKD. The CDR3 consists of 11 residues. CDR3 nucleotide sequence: TGTGCCATCAGTGATAGGTACGAGCAGTACTTC. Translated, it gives CAISDRYEQYF.

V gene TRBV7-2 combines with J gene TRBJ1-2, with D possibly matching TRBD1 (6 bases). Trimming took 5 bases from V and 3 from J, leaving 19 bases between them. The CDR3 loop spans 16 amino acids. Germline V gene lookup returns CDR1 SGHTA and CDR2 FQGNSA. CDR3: CASSLTPDRTHYGYTF. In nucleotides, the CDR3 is TGTGCCAGCAGCCTGACCCCTGACAGGACTCACTATGGCTACACCTTC.

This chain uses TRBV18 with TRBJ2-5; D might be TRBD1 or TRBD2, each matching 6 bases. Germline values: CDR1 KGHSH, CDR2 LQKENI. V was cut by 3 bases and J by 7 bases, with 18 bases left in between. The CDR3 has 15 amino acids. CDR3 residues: CASSPGGVRVGTQYF. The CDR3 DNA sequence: TGTGCCAGCTCACCGGGGGGCGTCAGGGTCGGGACCCAGTACTTC.

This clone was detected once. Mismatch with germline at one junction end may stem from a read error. The CDR3, as DNA: TGCGCCAGCAGCTTGTATCTAAGGAGGAATGAGCGGTTCTTC. Its translation: CASSLYLRRNERFF. The gene calls are TRBV5-1 and TRBJ2-1; weak D call: TRBD2 (5 bases). Germline CDR1 is SGHRS and CDR2 is YFSETQ. The CDR3 runs to 14 residues.

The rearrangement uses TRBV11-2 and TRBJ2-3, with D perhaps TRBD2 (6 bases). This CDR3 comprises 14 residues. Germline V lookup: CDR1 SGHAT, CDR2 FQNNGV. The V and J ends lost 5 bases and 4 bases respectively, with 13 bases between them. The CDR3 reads CASSRTAGSDTQYF. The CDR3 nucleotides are TGTGCCAGCAGCCGTACCGCGGGATCAGATACGCAGTATTTT.

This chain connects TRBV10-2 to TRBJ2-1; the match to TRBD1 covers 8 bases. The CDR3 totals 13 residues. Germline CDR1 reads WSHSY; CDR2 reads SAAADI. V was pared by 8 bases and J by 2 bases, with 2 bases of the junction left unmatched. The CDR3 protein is CASGQGTYNEQFF. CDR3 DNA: TGCGCCAGCGGACAGGGCACCTACAATGAGCAGTTCTTC.

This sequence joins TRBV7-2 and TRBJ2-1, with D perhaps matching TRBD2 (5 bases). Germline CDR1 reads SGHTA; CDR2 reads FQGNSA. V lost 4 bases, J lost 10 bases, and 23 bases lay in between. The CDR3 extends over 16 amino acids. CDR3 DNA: TGTGCCAGCAGCTCTCTAGCTCCCCCCCCCTACATGGAGCAGTTCTTC. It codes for CASSSLAPPPYMEQFF.

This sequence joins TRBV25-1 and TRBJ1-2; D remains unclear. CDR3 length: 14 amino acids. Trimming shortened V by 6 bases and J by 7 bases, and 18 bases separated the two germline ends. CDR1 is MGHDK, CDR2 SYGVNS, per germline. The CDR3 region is CASRPDGGGVGYTF. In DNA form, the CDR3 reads TGTGCCAGCAGGCCGGACGGAGGAGGAGTTGGCTACACCTTC.

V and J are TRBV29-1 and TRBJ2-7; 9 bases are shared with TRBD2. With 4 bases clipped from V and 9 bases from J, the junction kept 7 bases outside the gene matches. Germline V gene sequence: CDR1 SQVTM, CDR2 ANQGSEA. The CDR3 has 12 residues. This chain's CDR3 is CSVGTSAHRQYF. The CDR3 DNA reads TGCAGCGTTGGGACTAGCGCGCATCGGCAGTACTTC.

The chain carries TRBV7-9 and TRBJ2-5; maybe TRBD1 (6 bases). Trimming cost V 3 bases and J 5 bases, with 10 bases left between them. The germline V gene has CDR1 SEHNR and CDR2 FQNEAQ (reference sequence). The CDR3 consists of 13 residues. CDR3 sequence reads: CASSFTGYETQYF. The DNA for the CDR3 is TGTGCCAGCAGCTTCACAGGGTACGAGACCCAGTACTTC.

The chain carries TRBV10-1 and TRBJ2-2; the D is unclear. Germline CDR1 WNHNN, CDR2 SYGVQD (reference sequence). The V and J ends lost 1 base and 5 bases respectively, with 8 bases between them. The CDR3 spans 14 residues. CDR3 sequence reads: CASSEYRRTGELFF. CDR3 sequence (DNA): TGCGCCAGCAGTGAGTACCGAAGGACCGGGGAGCTGTTTTTT.

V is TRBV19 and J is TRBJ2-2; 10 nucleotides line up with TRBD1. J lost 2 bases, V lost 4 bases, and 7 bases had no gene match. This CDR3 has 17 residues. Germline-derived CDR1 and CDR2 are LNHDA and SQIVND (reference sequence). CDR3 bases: TGTGCCAGTAGTACCTCGGGACAGGGGATCAACACCGGGGAGCTGTTTTTT. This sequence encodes CASSTSGQGINTGELFF.

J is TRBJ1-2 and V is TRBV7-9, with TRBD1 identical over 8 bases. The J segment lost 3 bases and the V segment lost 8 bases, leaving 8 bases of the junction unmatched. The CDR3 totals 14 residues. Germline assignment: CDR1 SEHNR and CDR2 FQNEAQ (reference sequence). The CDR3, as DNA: TGTGCCAGCGTACCCTCAGGGGGCGACTATGGCTACACCTTC. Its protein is CASVPSGGDYGYTF.

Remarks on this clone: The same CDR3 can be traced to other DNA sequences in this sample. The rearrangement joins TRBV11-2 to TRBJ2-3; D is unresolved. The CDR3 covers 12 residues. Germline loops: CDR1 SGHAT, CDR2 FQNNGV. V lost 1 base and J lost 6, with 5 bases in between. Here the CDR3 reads CASSLVVDTQYF. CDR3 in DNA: TGTGCCAGCAGCTTAGTGGTTGATACGCAGTATTTT.

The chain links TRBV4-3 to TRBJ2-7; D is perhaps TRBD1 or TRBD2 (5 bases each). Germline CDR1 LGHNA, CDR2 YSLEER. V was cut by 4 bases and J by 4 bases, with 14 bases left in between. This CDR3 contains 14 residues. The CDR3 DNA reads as TGCGCCAGCAGCCGCCTGGGACGGGAATACGAGCAGTACTTC. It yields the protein CASSRLGREYEQYF.

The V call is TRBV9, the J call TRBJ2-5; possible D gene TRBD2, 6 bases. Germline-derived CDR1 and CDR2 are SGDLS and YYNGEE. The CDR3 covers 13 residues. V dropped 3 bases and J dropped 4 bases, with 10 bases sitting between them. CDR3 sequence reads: CASSATSRETQYF. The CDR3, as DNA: TGTGCCAGCAGCGCGACTAGTAGAGAGACCCAGTACTTC.

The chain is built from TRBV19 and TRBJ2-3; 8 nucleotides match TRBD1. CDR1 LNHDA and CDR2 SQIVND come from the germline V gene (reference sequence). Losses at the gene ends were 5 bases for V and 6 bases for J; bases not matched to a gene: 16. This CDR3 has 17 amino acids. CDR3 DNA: TGTGCCAGTAGTCCGTACCCCTTGGTGACAGGGGCCGATACGCAGTATTTT. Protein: CASSPYPLVTGADTQYF.

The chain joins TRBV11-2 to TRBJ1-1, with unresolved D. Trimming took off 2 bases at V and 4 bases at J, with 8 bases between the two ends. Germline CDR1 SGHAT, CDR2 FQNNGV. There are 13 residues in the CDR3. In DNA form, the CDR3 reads TGTGCCAGCAGCTTATCCGGTGGCACTGAAGCTTTCTTT. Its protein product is CASSLSGGTEAFF. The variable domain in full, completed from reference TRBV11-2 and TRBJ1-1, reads EAGVAQSPRYKIIEKRQSVAFWCNPISGHATLYWYQQILGQGPKLLIQFQNNGVVDDSQLPKDRFSAERLKGVDSTLKIQPAKLEDSAVYLCASSLSGGTEAFFGQGTRLTVV.

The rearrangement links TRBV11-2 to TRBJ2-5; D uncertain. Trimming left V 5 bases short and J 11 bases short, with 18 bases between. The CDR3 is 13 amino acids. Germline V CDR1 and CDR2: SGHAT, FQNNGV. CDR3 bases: TGTGCCAGCAGCCTCACGACGGCCGAACCTCAGTACTTC. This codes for CASSLTTAEPQYF. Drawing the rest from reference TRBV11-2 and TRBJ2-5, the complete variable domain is EAGVAQSPRYKIIEKRQSVAFWCNPISGHATLYWYQQILGQGPKLLIQFQNNGVVDDSQLPKDRFSAERLKGVDSTLKIQPAKLEDSAVYLCASSLTTAEPQYFGPGTRLLVL.

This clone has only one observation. The CDR3 sequence: CASRTGTLNNEQFF. DNA of the CDR3: TGTGCCAGCAGGACCGGGACCCTGAACAATGAGCAGTTCTTC. J is TRBJ2-1 and V is TRBV28; perhaps D is TRBD1 or TRBD2 (5 bases each). V was clipped by 6 bases and J by 5 bases, with 14 bases between them. The length of the CDR3 is 14 residues. CDR1 is MDHEN, CDR2 SYDVKM, per germline.

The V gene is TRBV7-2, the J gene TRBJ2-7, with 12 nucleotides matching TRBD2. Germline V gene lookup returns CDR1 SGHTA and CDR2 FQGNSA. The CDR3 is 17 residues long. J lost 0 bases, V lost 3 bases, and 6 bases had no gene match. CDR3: CASSFYLAGGNSYEQYF. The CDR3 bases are TGTGCCAGCAGCTTTTACCTAGCGGGAGGGAACTCCTACGAGCAGTACTTC.

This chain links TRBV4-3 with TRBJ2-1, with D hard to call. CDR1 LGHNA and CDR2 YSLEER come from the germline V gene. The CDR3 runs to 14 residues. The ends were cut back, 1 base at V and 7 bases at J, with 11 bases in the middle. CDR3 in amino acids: CASSQVGAGNEQFF. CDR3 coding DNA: TGCGCCAGCAGCCAAGTCGGCGCCGGTAATGAGCAGTTCTTC.